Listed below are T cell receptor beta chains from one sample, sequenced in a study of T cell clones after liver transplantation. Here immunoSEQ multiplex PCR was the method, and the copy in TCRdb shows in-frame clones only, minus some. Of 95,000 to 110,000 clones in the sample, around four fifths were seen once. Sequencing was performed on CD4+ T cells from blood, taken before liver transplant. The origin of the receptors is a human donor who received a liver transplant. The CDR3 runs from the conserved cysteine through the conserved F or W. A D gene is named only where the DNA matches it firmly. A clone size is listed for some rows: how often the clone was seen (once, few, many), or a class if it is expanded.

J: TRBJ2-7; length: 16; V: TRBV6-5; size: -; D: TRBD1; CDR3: CASSYSRTGTPSEQYF; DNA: TGTGCCAGCAGTTACTCGAGGACAGGGACCCCCAGCGAGCAGTACTTC
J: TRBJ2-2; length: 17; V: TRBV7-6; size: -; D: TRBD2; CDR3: CASSPVPGGTNTGELFF; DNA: TGTGCCAGCAGCCCCGTACCGGGGGGGACGAACACCGGGGAGCTGTTTTTT
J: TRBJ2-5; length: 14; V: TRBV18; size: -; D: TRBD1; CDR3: CASSRGQLGETQYF; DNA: TGTGCCAGCTCCCGGGGACAGCTCGGGGAGACCCAGTACTTC
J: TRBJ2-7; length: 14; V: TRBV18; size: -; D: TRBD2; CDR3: CASSGGRGSYEQYF; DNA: TGTGCCAGCTCCGGCGGGAGAGGGTCCTACGAGCAGTACTTC
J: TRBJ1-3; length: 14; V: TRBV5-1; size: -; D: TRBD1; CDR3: CASSTGGAGNTIYF; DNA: TGCGCCAGCAGTACAGGGGGCGCTGGAAACACCATATATTTT
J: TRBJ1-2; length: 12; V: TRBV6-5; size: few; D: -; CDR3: CASSSGLLGYTF; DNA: TGTGCCAGCAGTTCTGGACTTCTTGGCTACACCTTC
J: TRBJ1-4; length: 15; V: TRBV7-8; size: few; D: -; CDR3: CASSYGGREDEKLFF; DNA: TGTGCCAGCAGCTACGGGGGGAGGGAGGATGAAAAACTGTTTTTT
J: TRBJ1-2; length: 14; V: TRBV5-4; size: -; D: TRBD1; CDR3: CASSLQGENYGYTF; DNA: TGTGCCAGCAGCCTACAGGGGGAGAACTATGGCTACACCTTC
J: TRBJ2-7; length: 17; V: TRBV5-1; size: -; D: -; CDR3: CASSRDRATSGNYEQYF; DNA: TGCGCCAGCAGCCGGGACAGAGCAACTAGCGGCAACTACGAGCAGTACTTC
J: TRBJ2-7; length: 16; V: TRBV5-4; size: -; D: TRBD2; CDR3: CASSLDGLAGAYEQYF; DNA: TGTGCCAGCAGCTTAGATGGACTAGCGGGAGCCTACGAGCAGTACTTC
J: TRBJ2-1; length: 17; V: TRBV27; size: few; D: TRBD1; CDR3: CASSSFPGTGAGKEQFF; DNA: TGTGCCAGCAGTTCTTTTCCCGGGACAGGGGCCGGAAAGGAGCAGTTCTTC
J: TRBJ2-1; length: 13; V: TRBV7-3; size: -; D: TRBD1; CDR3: CASSGGQGDEQFF; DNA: TGTGCCAGCAGCGGGGGACAGGGCGATGAGCAGTTCTTC
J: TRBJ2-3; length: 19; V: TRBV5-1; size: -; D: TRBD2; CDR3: CASSATGGTSGGRTDTQYF; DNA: TGCGCCAGCAGCGCCACTGGTGGGACTAGCGGGGGGAGGACAGATACGCAGTATTTT
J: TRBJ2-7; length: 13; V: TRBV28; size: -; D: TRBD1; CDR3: CASSAGTGYEQYF; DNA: TGTGCCAGCAGTGCCGGGACAGGGTACGAGCAGTACTTC
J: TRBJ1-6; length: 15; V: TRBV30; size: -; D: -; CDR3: CAWSPTHIGLSPLHF; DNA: TGTGCCTGGAGTCCTACCCACATCGGGTTGTCACCCCTCCACTTT
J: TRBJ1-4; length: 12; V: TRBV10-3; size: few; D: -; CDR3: CATSEANEKLFF; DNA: TGTGCCACCTCGGAGGCTAATGAAAAACTGTTTTTT
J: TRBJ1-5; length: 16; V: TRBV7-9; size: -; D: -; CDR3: CASSLVGGVGNQPQHF; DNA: TGTGCCAGCAGCTTAGTAGGAGGCGTAGGAAATCAGCCCCAGCATTTT
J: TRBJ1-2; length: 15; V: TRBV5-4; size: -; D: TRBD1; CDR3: CASSLTGVTNYGYTF; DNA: TGTGCCAGCAGCCTGACAGGGGTAACTAACTATGGCTACACCTTC
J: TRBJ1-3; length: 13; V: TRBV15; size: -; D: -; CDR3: CATGAPSGNTIYF; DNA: TGTGCCACCGGAGCCCCCTCTGGAAACACCATATATTTT
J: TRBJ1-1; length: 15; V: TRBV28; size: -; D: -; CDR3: CASSSPPGVNTEAFF; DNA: TGTGCCAGCAGTTCCCCGCCGGGGGTGAACACTGAAGCTTTCTTT
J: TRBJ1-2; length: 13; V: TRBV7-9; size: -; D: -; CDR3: CASSPTKAYGYTF; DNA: TGTGCCAGCAGCCCAACGAAAGCCTATGGCTACACCTTC
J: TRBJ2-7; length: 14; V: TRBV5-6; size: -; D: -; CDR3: CASSSSGLRARQYF; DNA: TGTGCCAGCAGCTCTTCAGGGTTAAGAGCCAGGCAGTACTTC
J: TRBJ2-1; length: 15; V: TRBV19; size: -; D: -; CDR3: CASRETRSSYNEQFF; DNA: TGTGCCAGTAGGGAGACTAGAAGCTCCTACAATGAGCAGTTCTTC
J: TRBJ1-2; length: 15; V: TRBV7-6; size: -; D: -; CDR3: CASSLSGGRGIGYTF; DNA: TGTGCCAGCAGCCTTTCCGGGGGTCGGGGTATAGGCTACACCTTC
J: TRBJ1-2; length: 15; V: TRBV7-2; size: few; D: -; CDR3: CASSTNSAANYGYTF; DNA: TGTGCCAGCAGCACGAATAGCGCTGCTAACTATGGCTACACCTTC
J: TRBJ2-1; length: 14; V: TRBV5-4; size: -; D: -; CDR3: CASSLQGSNNEQFF; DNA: TGTGCCAGCAGCCTACAGGGTAGTAACAATGAGCAGTTCTTC
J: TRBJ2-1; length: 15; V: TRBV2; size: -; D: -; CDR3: CASSVKESSYNEQFF; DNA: TGTGCCAGCAGTGTCAAGGAGAGCTCCTACAATGAGCAGTTCTTC
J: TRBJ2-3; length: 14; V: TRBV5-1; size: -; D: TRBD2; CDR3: CASSLRGGTDTQYF; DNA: TGCGCCAGCAGCTTGCGGGGGGGCACAGATACGCAGTATTTT
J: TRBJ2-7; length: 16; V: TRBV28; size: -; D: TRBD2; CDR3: CASSGFGTSGSYEQYF; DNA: TGTGCCAGCAGTGGCTTTGGGACTAGCGGGTCCTACGAGCAGTACTTC
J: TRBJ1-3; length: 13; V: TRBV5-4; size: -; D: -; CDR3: CASSLVGGNTIYF; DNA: TGTGCCAGCAGCTTGGTAGGCGGAAACACCATATATTTT
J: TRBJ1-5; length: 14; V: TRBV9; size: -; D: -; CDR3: CASSVGNGPFTQHF; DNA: TGTGCCAGCAGCGTAGGGAATGGACCTTTCACCCAGCATTTT
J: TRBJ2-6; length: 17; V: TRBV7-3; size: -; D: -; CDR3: CASSPSVGGSGANVLTF; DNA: TGTGCCAGCAGCCCCTCTGTTGGGGGTTCTGGGGCCAACGTCCTGACTTTC
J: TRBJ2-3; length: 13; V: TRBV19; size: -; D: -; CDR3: CAVSPGQQDTQYF; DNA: TGTGCCGTATCCCCGGGCCAGCAAGATACGCAGTATTTT
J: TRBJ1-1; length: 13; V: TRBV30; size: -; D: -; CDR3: CAWSSITGPVAFF; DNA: TGTGCCTGGAGTTCGATCACCGGTCCGGTAGCTTTCTTT
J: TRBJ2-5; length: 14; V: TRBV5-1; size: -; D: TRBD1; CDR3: CASSLETGPETQYF; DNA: TGCGCCAGCAGCTTGGAGACAGGGCCAGAGACCCAGTACTTC
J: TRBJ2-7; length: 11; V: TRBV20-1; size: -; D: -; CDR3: CSARAVDEQYF; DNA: TGCAGTGCTAGAGCGGTTGACGAGCAGTACTTC
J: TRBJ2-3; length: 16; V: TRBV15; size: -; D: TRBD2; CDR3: CATSRGLAGVTDTQYF; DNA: TGTGCCACCAGCAGAGGACTAGCGGGAGTCACAGATACGCAGTATTTT
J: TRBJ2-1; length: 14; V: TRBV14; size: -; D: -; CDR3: CASSQVGRNNEQFF; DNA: TGTGCCAGCAGCCAAGTTGGCAGAAACAATGAGCAGTTCTTC
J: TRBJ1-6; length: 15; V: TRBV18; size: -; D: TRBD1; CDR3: CASSPGQGRSSPLHF; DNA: TGTGCCAGCTCACCCGGACAGGGCCGGAGTTCACCCCTCCACTTT
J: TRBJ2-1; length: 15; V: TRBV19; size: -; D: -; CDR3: CASSIAGTRRNEQFF; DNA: TGTGCCAGTAGTATCGCCGGGACAAGACGGAATGAGCAGTTCTTC
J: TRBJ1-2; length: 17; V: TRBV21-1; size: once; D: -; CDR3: CASSSRGGWIYNYGYTF; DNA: TGTGCCAGCAGCTCAAGAGGGGGGTGGATTTATAACTATGGCTACACCTTC
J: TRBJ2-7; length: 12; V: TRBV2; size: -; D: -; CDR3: CASRSLSYEQYF; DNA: TGTGCCAGCAGGAGTCTTTCCTACGAGCAGTACTTC
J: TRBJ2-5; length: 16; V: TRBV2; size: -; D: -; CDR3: CASSGVGRGPSETQYF; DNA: TGTGCCAGCAGTGGGGTGGGGAGGGGGCCTTCAGAGACCCAGTACTTC
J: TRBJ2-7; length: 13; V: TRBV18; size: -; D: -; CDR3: CASSQDRPSEQYF; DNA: TGTGCCAGCTCACAAGATAGGCCCAGCGAGCAGTACTTC
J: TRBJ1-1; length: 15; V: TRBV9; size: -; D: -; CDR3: CASSVVDFMNTEAFF; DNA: TGTGCCAGCAGCGTAGTTGATTTCATGAACACTGAAGCTTTCTTT
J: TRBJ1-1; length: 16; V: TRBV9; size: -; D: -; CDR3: CASSVGGGIGNTEAFF; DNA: TGTGCCAGCAGCGTAGGCGGGGGAATTGGGAACACTGAAGCTTTCTTT
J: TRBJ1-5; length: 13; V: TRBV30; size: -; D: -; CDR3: CAWSAAGIQPQHF; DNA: TGTGCCTGGAGTGCGGCAGGGATACAGCCCCAGCATTTT
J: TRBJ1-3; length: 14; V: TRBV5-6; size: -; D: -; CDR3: CASSFGYSGNTIYF; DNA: TGTGCCAGCAGCTTTGGTTACTCTGGAAACACCATATATTTT
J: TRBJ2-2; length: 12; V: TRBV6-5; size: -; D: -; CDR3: CASSYSPGELFF; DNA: TGTGCCAGCAGTTACTCCCCCGGGGAGCTGTTTTTT
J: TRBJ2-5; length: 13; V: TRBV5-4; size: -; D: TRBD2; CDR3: CASSLGLAETQYF; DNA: TGTGCCAGCAGCTTGGGACTAGCAGAGACCCAGTACTTC
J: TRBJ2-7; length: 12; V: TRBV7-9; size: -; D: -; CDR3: CASGGRSYEQYF; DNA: TGTGCCAGCGGGGGCAGAAGCTACGAGCAGTACTTC
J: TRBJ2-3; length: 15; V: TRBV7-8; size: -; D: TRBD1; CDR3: CASSLGQGRTDTQYF; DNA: TGTGCCAGCAGCTTGGGACAGGGGAGGACAGATACGCAGTATTTT
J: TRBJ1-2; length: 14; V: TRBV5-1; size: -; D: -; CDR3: CASSLGGRDYGYTF; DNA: TGCGCCAGCAGCTTGGGCGGGAGGGACTATGGCTACACCTTC
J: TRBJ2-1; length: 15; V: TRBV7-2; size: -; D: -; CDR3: CASSLEGGRAREQFF; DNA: TGTGCCAGCAGCTTAGAGGGGGGCCGAGCCCGTGAGCAGTTCTTC
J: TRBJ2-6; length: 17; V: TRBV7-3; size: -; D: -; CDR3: CASSLELRPSGANVLTF; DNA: TGTGCCAGCAGCTTGGAACTGCGCCCCTCTGGGGCCAACGTCCTGACTTTC
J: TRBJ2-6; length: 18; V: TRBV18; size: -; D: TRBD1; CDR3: CASSPSGTDSSGANVLTF; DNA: TGTGCCAGCTCACCTTCCGGGACAGACTCCTCTGGGGCCAACGTCCTGACTTTC
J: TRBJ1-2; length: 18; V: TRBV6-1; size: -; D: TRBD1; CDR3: CASSEGRGGQGTNYGYTF; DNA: TGTGCCAGCAGTGAAGGGCGAGGAGGACAGGGGACAAACTATGGCTACACCTTC